The source of this TCR beta chain is a study of blood T cell repertoires in COVID-19. Background on the study: Collection of acute and convalescent COVID-19 samples took place in the United States, Italy and Spain. Sources were T cells, B-cell-depleted T cells, or PBMCs; the material itself was cDNA or gDNA.

As handled by the study authors: Researchers report that nucleated cell counts were estimated from reference gene primer amplification. The table came from immunoSEQ multiplex PCR; TCRdb's copy has only in-frame clones and leaves some out. The V and J calls and clone size were taken over from that table, and D and trimming were inferred from the DNA. Of fewer than 250,000 clones listed, roughly 80% are singletons. Trimming stripped 5 bases from V and 9 bases from J, with 9 bases between. This CDR3 contains 10 residues. From germline, CDR1 is GTSNPN and CDR2 SVGIG (reference sequence). The chain combines TRBV30 with TRBJ2-3; no clear D gene. This receptor was obtained from a woman aged 60-70 years with active or convalescent COVID-19. Sequenced input: peripheral blood. CDR3 nucleotide sequence: TGTGCCTGGGATCCGCGCACGCAGTATTTT. This sequence encodes CAWDPRTQYF.